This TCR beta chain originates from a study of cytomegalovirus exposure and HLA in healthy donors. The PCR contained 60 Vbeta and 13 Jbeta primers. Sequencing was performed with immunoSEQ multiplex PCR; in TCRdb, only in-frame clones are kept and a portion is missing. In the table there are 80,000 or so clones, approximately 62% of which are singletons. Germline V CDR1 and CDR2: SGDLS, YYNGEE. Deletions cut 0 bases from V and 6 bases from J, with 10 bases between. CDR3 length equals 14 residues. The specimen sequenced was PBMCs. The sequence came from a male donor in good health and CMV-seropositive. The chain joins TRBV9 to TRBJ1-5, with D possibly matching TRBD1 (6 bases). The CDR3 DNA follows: TGTGCCAGCAGCGTAGGTGTAGGGGGTCAGCCCCAGCATTTT. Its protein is CASSVGVGGQPQHF.